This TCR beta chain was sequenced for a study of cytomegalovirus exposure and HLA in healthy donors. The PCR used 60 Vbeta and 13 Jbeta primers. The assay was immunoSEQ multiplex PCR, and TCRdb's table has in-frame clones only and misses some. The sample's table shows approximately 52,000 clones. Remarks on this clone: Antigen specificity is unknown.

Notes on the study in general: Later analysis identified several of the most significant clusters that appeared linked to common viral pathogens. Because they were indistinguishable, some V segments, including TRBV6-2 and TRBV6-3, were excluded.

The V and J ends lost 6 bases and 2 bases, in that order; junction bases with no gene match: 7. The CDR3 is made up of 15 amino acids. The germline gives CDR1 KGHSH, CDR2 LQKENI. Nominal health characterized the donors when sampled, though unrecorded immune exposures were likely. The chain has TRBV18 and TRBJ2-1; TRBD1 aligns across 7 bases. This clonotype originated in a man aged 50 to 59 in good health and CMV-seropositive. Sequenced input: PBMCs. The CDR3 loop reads CASSSDRKTYNEQFF. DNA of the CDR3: TGTGCCAGCTCCTCGGACAGGAAAACCTACAATGAGCAGTTCTTC.